The sequence of this TCR beta chain was determined in a study of human T cells and chemical hapten exposure. Time point described: patch test 1, 2 weeks after DPC sensitization. Treatment denoted: therapeutic diphenylcyclopropenone sensitization with weekly scalp DPC. TCRdb re-analysed the RACE reads in MiXCR, keeping a single row per CDR3 protein. The table has 75,000 to 100,000 distinct CDR3 sequences, approximately 10% seen once. In this sample, this clonotype turned up many times. Its antigen is unknown. The CDR3 has 13 residues. Trimming took 8 bases from V and 11 from J, leaving 23 bases between them. The germline gives CDR1 SQVTM, CDR2 ANQGSEA. Study-wide points: Donors in the study had alopecia, meaning their immune response may differ from healthy people's.

This clonotype originated in a man aged 35 to 55 with alopecia areata. Some clones in this sample may be carry-over from other donors' samples. The gene calls are TRBV29-1 and TRBJ2-3; TRBD2 might be the D (6 bases). The specimen comprised whole blood, sampled in connection with sensitization to the hapten diphenylcyclopropenone (DPC). CDR3 in DNA: TGCAGCTTACGGGACTCGGATTATGTAGGGCAGTATTTT. Protein sequence: CSLRDSDYVGQYF.